The sequence of this T cell receptor beta chain was determined in a study of control samples from healthy donors and cancer patients. Here immunoSEQ multiplex PCR was the method, and the copy in TCRdb shows in-frame clones only, minus some. Of tens of thousands of clones listed, roughly nine tenths are singletons. The germline gives CDR1 SGHNT, CDR2 YYREEE (reference sequence). The CDR3 has 16 amino acids. Trimming at V came to 4 bases and at J to 3 bases, leaving 7 bases not matched to a gene. The V gene is TRBV5-4, the J gene TRBJ2-2, with 9 positions matching TRBD1. The clonotype comes from a woman aged 70-85 years in good health. The sample taken for sequencing was blood. DNA for the CDR3: TGTGCCAGCAGCGTGACAGGGGGAGCGGACACCGGGGAGCTGTTTTTT. This encodes CASSVTGGADTGELFF.